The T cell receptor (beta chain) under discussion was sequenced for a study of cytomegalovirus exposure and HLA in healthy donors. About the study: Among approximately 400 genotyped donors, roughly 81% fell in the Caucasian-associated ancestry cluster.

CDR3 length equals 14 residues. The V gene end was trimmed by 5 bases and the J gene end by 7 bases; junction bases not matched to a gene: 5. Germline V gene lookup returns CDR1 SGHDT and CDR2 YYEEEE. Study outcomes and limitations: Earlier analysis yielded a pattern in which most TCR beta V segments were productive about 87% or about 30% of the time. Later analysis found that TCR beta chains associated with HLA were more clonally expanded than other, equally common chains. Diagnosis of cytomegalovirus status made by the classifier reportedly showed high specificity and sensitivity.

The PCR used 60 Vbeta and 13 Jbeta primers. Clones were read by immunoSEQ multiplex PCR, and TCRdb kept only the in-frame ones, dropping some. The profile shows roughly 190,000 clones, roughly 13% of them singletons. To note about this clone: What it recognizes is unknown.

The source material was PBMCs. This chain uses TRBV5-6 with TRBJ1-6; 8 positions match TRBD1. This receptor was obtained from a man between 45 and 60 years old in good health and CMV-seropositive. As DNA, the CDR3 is TGTGCCAGCAGAGCCGGGACAGGAAATTCACCCCTCCACTTT. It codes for CASRAGTGNSPLHF.